These 27 T cell receptor beta chains originate from one sample sequenced in a study of blood T cells in healthy people across ages. Together with a sample-barcoded 5' primer, a J-beta primer mix was included in a second PCR lasting about 7 to 12 cycles. TCRdb re-derived calls from the 5' RACE reads in MiXCR, one entry per CDR3 protein. The sample lists approximately 1.5 million distinct CDR3 sequences; approximately 39% were seen once. Sequencing used blood. The receptors here all came from a woman younger than 30 in good health.

The table lists this clonotype with a few counts. This chain joins TRBV28 and TRBJ1-1, with 8 positions matching TRBD1. Germline V gene sequence: CDR1 MDHEN, CDR2 SYDVKM. The CDR3 has 15 residues. V shed 5 bases, J shed 4 bases, and the junction held 9 bases outside the gene matches. The DNA of the CDR3 is TGTGCCAGCAGTCCTTGGTCGGGACAGGTCACTGAAGCTTTCTTT. Its translation is CASSPWSGQVTEAFF.

This clonotype was counted a few times. The V and J genes are TRBV27 and TRBJ1-1; possible D gene TRBD1, 5 bases. V gave up 4 bases and J gave up 1 base, with 16 bases separating them. CDR3 size: 16 residues. Germline values: CDR1 MNHEY, CDR2 SMNVEV (reference sequence). The CDR3 DNA is TGTGCCAGCAGTTCCCACCCCGACAGAGAGAACACTGAAGCTTTCTTT. Translating gives CASSSHPDRENTEAFF.

This clonotype was counted only a few times. V is TRBV4-1 and J is TRBJ2-4; TRBD2 matches 9 bases. The CDR3 is 17 residues long. Germline trimming cut 4 bases from V and 3 bases from J; bases unmatched to any gene: 10. Germline loops: CDR1 MGHRA, CDR2 YSYEKL. In DNA form, the CDR3 reads TGCGCCAGCAGCCCGGGGAGGCTAGCGGGGAACAAAAACATTCAGTACTTC. It codes for CASSPGRLAGNKNIQYF.

The chain has TRBV7-9 and TRBJ2-1; 9 bases agree with TRBD2. This CDR3 spans 17 amino acids. The V and J ends lost 3 bases and 0 bases, in that order; junction bases with no gene match: 6. Per germline, CDR1 SEHNR and CDR2 FQNEAQ (reference sequence). Here the CDR3 DNA reads TGTGCCAGCAGCTTTGGACTAGCGCCCAGCTCCTACAATGAGCAGTTCTTC. Translation: CASSFGLAPSSYNEQFF. Full variable domain (rest looked up from reference TRBV7-9 and TRBJ2-1): DTGVSQNPRHKITKRGQNVTFRCDPISEHNRLYWYRQTLGQGPEFLTYFQNEAQLEKSRLLSDRFSAERPKGSFSTLEIQRTEQGDSAMYLCASSFGLAPSSYNEQFFGPGTRLTVL.

This clonotype has ten or more counts. The CDR3: CASGRASQETQYF. The CDR3 DNA follows: TGTGCCAGCGGACGGGCTTCGCAAGAGACCCAGTACTTC. The chain combines TRBV9 with TRBJ2-5; D remains unclear. With 7 bases removed from V and 2 bases from J, the gap between germline ends came to 12 bases. The CDR3 loop spans 13 amino acids. Looked up from germline, CDR1 is SGDLS and CDR2 is YYNGEE.

The V and J genes are TRBV12-3 or TRBV12-4 and TRBJ1-2; the match to TRBD1 covers 7 bases. V was pared by 7 bases and J by 7 bases, with 12 bases of the junction left unmatched. The CDR3 loop spans 14 amino acids. In DNA, the CDR3 is TGTGCCAGCACCGAGCTACGGACAGGCCTTGGCTACACCTTC. Its translation: CASTELRTGLGYTF.

The chain has TRBV27 and TRBJ1-6; a weak D match, TRBD1 (6 bases). There are 13 residues in the CDR3. The germline gives CDR1 MNHEY, CDR2 SMNVEV (reference sequence). Trimming cost V 10 bases and J 10 bases, with 17 bases left between them. The CDR3 region has the DNA TGTGCCACAGCCCGGGGGGCATCATCACCCCTCCACTTT. Its protein product is CATARGASSPLHF.

This clonotype was observed a few times. This chain links TRBV20-1 with TRBJ2-7; TRBD1 or TRBD2 may be the D gene (5 bases each). Trimming stripped 0 bases from V and 4 bases from J, with 16 bases between. This CDR3 comprises 15 residues. Germline CDR1 reads DFQATT; CDR2 reads SNEGSKA (reference sequence). CDR3 in amino acids: CSARERGAPRYEQYF. The CDR3 bases are TGCAGTGCTAGAGAAAGGGGAGCTCCGCGTTACGAGCAGTACTTC.

V gene TRBV27 combines with J gene TRBJ2-1; the match to TRBD2 covers 8 bases. The V segment lost 6 bases and the J segment 6 bases; nucleotides outside the gene matches: 7. Per the germline V gene, CDR1 is MNHEY and CDR2 is SMNVEV (reference sequence). CDR3 length: 14 amino acids. The CDR3 bases are TGTGCCAGCAGCCCCAGAGCGGGGGTCAATGAGCAGTTCTTC. Its translation is CASSPRAGVNEQFF.

V is TRBV3-1 and J is TRBJ2-5; 9 bases agree with TRBD1. Germline V gives CDR1 LGHDT, CDR2 YNNKEL (reference sequence). Trimming took 0 bases from V and 5 from J; bases not matched to a gene: 10. The CDR3 consists of 17 residues. CDR3 coding DNA: TGTGCCAGCAGCCAAGATAGGCTGGGACAGGGAGGGGAGACCCAGTACTTC. It codes for CASSQDRLGQGGETQYF.

V is TRBV7-9 and J is TRBJ2-1; D uncertain. Trimming removed 1 base from V and 10 bases from J, with 8 bases in between. The germline V gene has CDR1 SEHNR and CDR2 FQNEAQ (reference sequence). The CDR3 has 12 amino acids. The CDR3 loop reads CASSLGLREQFF. The CDR3 nucleotides read TGTGCCAGCAGCTTAGGGCTTCGCGAGCAGTTCTTC. The full variable domain, completed using reference TRBV7-9 and TRBJ2-1, is DTGVSQNPRHKITKRGQNVTFRCDPISEHNRLYWYRQTLGQGPEFLTYFQNEAQLEKSRLLSDRFSAERPKGSFSTLEIQRTEQGDSAMYLCASSLGLREQFFGPGTRLTVL.

This clonotype was seen more than once but under ten times. This chain connects TRBV6-6 to TRBJ2-5; 10 bases match TRBD2. The V and J ends lost 3 bases and 1 base, in that order; junction bases with no gene match: 8. Germline CDR1 and CDR2: MNHNY and SVGAGI (reference sequence). The CDR3 extends over 17 amino acids. The CDR3 DNA follows: TGTGCCAGCAGTTATCCACGCCCTAGCGGGGGCCAAGAGACCCAGTACTTC. Translation gives CASSYPRPSGGQETQYF.

This clonotype has just one count. V gene TRBV21-1 combines with J gene TRBJ1-2; the tabulated D call, TRBD1, remains unverified against the DNA. TRBV21-1 is a documented pseudogene. This CDR3 region has 14 residues. The CDR3 loop reads CASRTDRGVGGYTF. CDR3 DNA: TGTGCCAGCAGGACCGACAGGGGTGTCGGTGGCTACACCTTC.

This clonotype was seen more than once but under ten times. The rearrangement uses TRBV3-1 and TRBJ2-5; a possible D gene is TRBD1 (6 bases). Looked up from germline, CDR1 is LGHDT and CDR2 is YNNKEL (reference sequence). The CDR3 runs to 13 residues. Trimming pared 4 bases from V and 4 bases from J, leaving 10 bases between. CDR3 amino acids: CASSRTEGETQYF. As DNA, the CDR3 is TGTGCCAGCAGCCGGACAGAGGGAGAGACCCAGTACTTC.

This clonotype was detected only a few times. V and J are TRBV20-1 and TRBJ2-7; 7 bases map to TRBD2. Trimming took 6 bases from V and 7 from J; bases not matched to a gene: 6. The length of the CDR3 is 11 residues. Germline V lookup: CDR1 DFQATT, CDR2 SNEGSKA (reference sequence). The CDR3 sequence is CSAVRGEEQYF. CDR3 coding DNA: TGCAGTGCCGTCCGGGGGGAAGAGCAGTACTTC.

The chain is built from TRBV6-5 and TRBJ2-7; TRBD2 matches 11 bases. Trimming at V came to 4 bases and at J to 3 bases, leaving 11 bases not matched to a gene. In germline, CDR1 is MNHEY, CDR2 SVGAGI. This CDR3 is 17 amino acids long. The CDR3 loop is CASSSSLPGLAVYEQYF. In DNA, the CDR3 is TGTGCCAGCAGTTCCTCCCTTCCGGGACTAGCGGTCTACGAGCAGTACTTC.

The sample holds a few counts of this clonotype. This chain links TRBV12-3 or TRBV12-4 with TRBJ2-3; D is undetermined. The V gene lost 3 bases and the J gene lost 2 bases, with 9 bases spanning the gap. There are 14 residues in the CDR3. CDR3 sequence: CASSFRWTTDTQYF. The CDR3 DNA reads as TGTGCCAGCAGTTTTAGGTGGACCACAGATACGCAGTATTTT.

This sequence joins TRBV20-1 and TRBJ1-1; 7 bases are a match to TRBD1. The CDR3 loop spans 14 amino acids. The trim removed 3 bases at V and 7 bases at J, leaving 11 bases unmatched. Germline lookup yields CDR1 DFQATT and CDR2 SNEGSKA (reference sequence). CDR3 DNA sequence: TGCAGTGCTAGCCGGGCGGGGGCAGGGGGTGAAGCTTTCTTT. Its translation: CSASRAGAGGEAFF.

This clonotype showed up just a few times. The chain employs TRBV21-1 and TRBJ1-5; the table's D call, TRBD1, has no DNA check behind it. TRBV21-1 is recorded as a pseudogene. The CDR3 length is 20 residues. Written as DNA, the CDR3 is TGTGCCAGCAGCAATCGGGGACCTGTTTGGACGGAAGGTCCCAATCAGCCCCAGCATTTT. Translating gives CASSNRGPVWTEGPNQPQHF.

This clonotype was detected only a few times. The gene calls are TRBV7-3 and TRBJ2-5, with 7 bases that match TRBD1. Germline-derived CDR1 and CDR2 are SGHTA and FQGTGA. The ends lost 3 bases at V and 0 bases at J; junction bases unmatched: 1. CDR3 length equals 14 residues. The CDR3 DNA reads as TGTGCCAGCAGCTTGACAGGGAACCAAGAGACCCAGTACTTC. Translated: CASSLTGNQETQYF.

This clonotype was counted only a few times. The chain links TRBV6-5 to TRBJ2-3; D unresolved. This CDR3 is 13 amino acids long. V was cut by 2 bases and J by 7 bases, with 10 bases left in between. Germline CDR1 MNHEY, CDR2 SVGAGI. The chain's CDR3 is CASSYRVANTQYF. The DNA of the CDR3 is TGTGCCAGCAGTTACAGGGTTGCGAATACGCAGTATTTT.

This sequence joins TRBV7-3 and TRBJ2-7; tentative D call: TRBD1 (6 bases). The CDR3 is made up of 17 amino acids. Germline CDR1 is SGHTA and CDR2 is FQGTGA. Trimming removed 0 bases at V and 3 bases at J, with 18 bases between. The CDR3 DNA follows: TGTGCCAGCAGCTTAACCCGTAACTCTACAGGGTACTACGAGCAGTACTTC. Amino acid sequence: CASSLTRNSTGYYEQYF.

The chain combines TRBV29-1 with TRBJ2-3; unclear D gene. Germline V gene lookup returns CDR1 SQVTM and CDR2 ANQGSEA. V lost 4 bases to trimming and J lost 4 bases, with 9 bases between them. The CDR3 is made up of 12 amino acids. The CDR3 here is CSVGRNADTQYF. The CDR3 DNA follows: TGCAGCGTTGGACGGAACGCAGATACGCAGTATTTT.

The chain recombines TRBV27 with TRBJ2-7; perhaps TRBD2 as D (5 bases). Germline CDR1 is MNHEY and CDR2 is SMNVEV (reference sequence). V was pared by 8 bases and J by 2 bases, with 13 bases between. This CDR3 comprises 13 residues. In DNA, the CDR3 is TGTGCCAGCGGTTGGGGAGAAGCCTACGAGCAGTACTTC. It codes for CASGWGEAYEQYF.

The V and J genes are TRBV6-6 and TRBJ2-1; the D is unclear. Near its end, the DNA agrees better with TRBJ2-7, so the J call may be wrong. CDR1 is MNHNY and CDR2 is SVGAGI in the germline V gene (reference sequence). This CDR3 has 14 residues. The CDR3 loop reads CASSLGPFSNEQYF. The CDR3 DNA follows: TGTGCCAGCAGCCTCGGACCTTTCTCCAATGAGCAGTACTTC.

The J gene is TRBJ2-7, the V gene TRBV7-2, with D tentatively TRBD1 or TRBD2 (5 bases each). The J call may not be correct, given that the DNA end is closer to TRBJ2-4. Germline-derived CDR1 and CDR2 are SGHTA and FQGNSA. This CDR3 region has 15 residues. CDR3 DNA sequence: TGTGCCAGCAGCTTATGGGAGACGGGGACGAACATTCAGTACTTC. Protein sequence: CASSLWETGTNIQYF.

The CDR3 DNA is TGCGCCAGCAGCTTGGGTTTGCGGCAGTTCTTC. As protein: CASSLGLRQFF. The chain joins TRBV5-1 to TRBJ2-1, with D unclear. The CDR3 length is 11 residues. Trimming took off 0 bases at V and 12 bases at J, with 7 bases between the two ends. The germline V gene encodes CDR1 SGHRS and CDR2 YFSETQ.